Below, one T cell receptor beta chain is given with its context. This clone was counted ten times or more. Its target antigen remains unknown. Per-base quality was not reported, and no clone a single base away is much larger than it. The sample is drawn from a study of blood T cell repertoires in COVID-19 (dated by TCRdb to the early 2020s). Context from the whole study: The collaborator samples originated in the United States, Italy and Spain and spanned the acute and convalescent phases of COVID-19. The prospective study material was composed of cDNA or gDNA derived from T cells, B-cell-depleted T cells, or PBMCs. Subjects who had been exposed to COVID-19, were actively infected with it, or had recovered from it provided the deeply sampled blood TCRbeta repertoires that made up the dataset. A freely available public database, intended as a resource for researchers studying the immune response to SARS-CoV-2, is where the repertoires were released. The samples were drawn from the first 160 participants of the ongoing ImmuneRACE study and from 950 to 1,500 subjects provided by 6 global collaborators. Nearly every sample came with metadata listing a de-identified subject ID, COVID-19 status, age in years and sex. Where HLA class I and class II types were available, the types were taken from metadata supplied by the sample provider, not from assay-based typing. Beyond this particular receptor, the publication reports: Clinical and demographic metadata were provided uncurated, with the amount varying by source and participant.

As encoded in the germline V gene, CDR1 is SGHRS while CDR2 is YFSETQ. V trim: 5 bases; J trim: 4 bases; unmatched bases: 7. Spanning cysteine to phenylalanine, the CDR3 consists of 15 amino acids. The only DNA kept is the CDR3, 45 bases in frame from the first base. Whole blood was collected in K2EDTA tubes by collaborating institutions according to the institutions' own protocols. For TCRbeta analysis, collaborator samples were shipped as frozen whole blood, as isolated PBMCs, or as DNA extracted from either sample type. TCRbeta CDR3 regions were amplified from genomic DNA using the immunoSEQ Assay, a bias-controlled multiplex PCR. As for how the authors treated the data: The number of nucleated cells in each sample was estimated from the amplification of reference gene primers within the assay. Sequence reads were collapsed and filtered to measure the absolute abundance of every unique TCRbeta CDR3 rearrangement. For each sample, productive Simpson clonality was calculated as the square root of Simpson's diversity index across productive rearrangements. Imported from immuneACCESS, the table was reduced by TCRdb to in-frame sequences with V and J called. These copies leave out some clones; in studies compared against another copy, an unresolved V gene accounts for under half, and the cause of the remainder is not known. That table is the source of V, J and clone size, and D and trimming were worked out from the DNA. For this sample the table gives approximately 71,000 clones, of which roughly 80% were detected only once. Approximately 23% of the sample is held by the ten biggest clonotypes.

Here the chain combines TRBV5-1 and TRBJ1-3, with 9 junctional bases fitting TRBD1. Input material: peripheral blood. The receptor was derived from a human donor in a cohort sampled during active COVID-19. The CDR3 loop reads CASSLQGAEGNTIYF. The sequenced DNA is TGCGCCAGCAGTTTACAGGGGGCTGAGGGAAACACCATATATTTT.